The 31 T cell receptor beta chains listed next were all sequenced from one sample in a study of blood T cell repertoires in COVID-19. Profiled with immunoSEQ multiplex PCR; TCRdb holds only in-frame clones, not every one. The sample has fewer than 250,000 clones, roughly 90% seen once. Sequences were obtained from peripheral blood. All receptors come from a man aged 55 to 69 with COVID-19, enrolled during active disease.

The chain carries TRBV18 and TRBJ1-3; possibly TRBD1 for D (5 bases). Per germline, CDR1 KGHSH and CDR2 LQKENI. V lost 3 bases, J lost 4 bases, and 16 bases lay in between. The CDR3 sequence is 16 residues long. The CDR3 nucleotides read TGTGCCAGCTCACCCCCTGGGGGGGGTACCGGAAACACCATATATTTT. Translated: CASSPPGGGTGNTIYF.

The rearrangement uses TRBV6-5 and TRBJ1-2; 7 positions match TRBD1. CDR1 is MNHEY, CDR2 SVGAGI, per germline. The CDR3 is 14 residues long. After removal of 2 bases from V and 5 bases from J, the junction contained 5 bases not matched to a gene. The CDR3 sequence: CASSYGRGEYGYTF. DNA of the CDR3: TGTGCCAGCAGTTACGGCAGGGGGGAATATGGCTACACCTTC.

The chain carries TRBV2 and TRBJ1-2; D is undetermined. Looked up from germline, CDR1 is SNHLY and CDR2 is FYNNEI. The CDR3 has 13 amino acids. Trimming removed 3 bases from V and 4 bases from J, with 9 bases in between. CDR3 nucleotide sequence: TGTGCCAGCAGTGAGTTCTCCAGCTATGGCTACACCTTC. It codes for CASSEFSSYGYTF.

This clone was seen a handful of times. The chain is built from TRBV5-6 and TRBJ2-1; 12 bases match TRBD2. The V segment lost 0 bases and the J segment 10 bases; nucleotides outside the gene matches: 14. CDR3 length equals 18 residues. Germline CDR1 is SGHDT and CDR2 is YYEEEE. CDR3: CASSLAGTSGLASREQFF. CDR3 sequence (DNA): TGTGCCAGCAGCTTGGCCGGGACTAGCGGGTTGGCGTCTAGGGAGCAGTTCTTC.

The chain links TRBV10-1 to TRBJ2-1, with 11 nucleotides matching TRBD2. The CDR3 is made up of 15 amino acids. The ends lost 4 bases at V and 8 bases at J; junction bases unmatched: 7. Germline CDR1 WNHNN, CDR2 SYGVQD (reference sequence). The CDR3 loop is CASSVVAGGPDEQFF. The CDR3, as DNA: TGCGCCAGCAGTGTAGTAGCGGGGGGGCCCGATGAGCAGTTCTTC.

The V call is TRBV30, the J call TRBJ2-1, with D perhaps TRBD2 (5 bases). Germline CDR1 GTSNPN, CDR2 SVGIG (reference sequence). V was clipped by 6 bases and J by 0 bases, with 15 bases between them. The CDR3 runs 15 residues. The DNA of the CDR3 is TGTGCCTGTCAAGCTAGCTGGAGCTCCTACAATGAGCAGTTCTTC. Protein product: CACQASWSSYNEQFF.

The V gene is TRBV19, the J gene TRBJ1-3; the D is unclear. In germline, CDR1 is LNHDA, CDR2 SQIVND (reference sequence). The CDR3 is 14 residues long. V lost 10 bases, J lost 3 bases, and 16 bases lay in between. The CDR3 DNA sequence: TGTGCCACCCATCTAACGGGGTATGGAAACACCATATATTTT. It translates to CATHLTGYGNTIYF.

This clone was picked up one time. DNA for the CDR3: TGTGCCAGCAGCCTTGGAACAGGTATCAATCAGCCCCAGCATTTT. Its protein product is CASSLGTGINQPQHF. The chain joins TRBV5-6 to TRBJ1-5; TRBD1 is a possible D gene (5 bases). The V end was cut by 4 bases, the J end by 3 bases, with 14 bases between. Germline V gene sequence: CDR1 SGHDT, CDR2 YYEEEE. This CDR3 is 15 amino acids long.

J is TRBJ1-5 and V is TRBV6-2 or TRBV6-3; 10 bases map to TRBD1. The CDR3 runs 16 residues. Trimming cost V 6 bases and J 6 bases; bases outside gene matches: 11. The V gene's germline CDR1 is MNHEY and CDR2 SVGEGT. The CDR3 DNA reads TGTGCCAGCAGCAAGGTCAGACAGGGGGCCGGTCAGCCCCAGCATTTT. This gives the protein CASSKVRQGAGQPQHF.

The chain combines TRBV27 with TRBJ2-1; the match to TRBD2 covers 7 bases. The ends lost 6 bases at V and 3 bases at J; junction bases unmatched: 8. The CDR3 is 15 amino acids. CDR1 is MNHEY and CDR2 is SMNVEV in the germline V gene (reference sequence). Here the CDR3 reads CASRAPGLVYNEQFF. CDR3 nucleotides: TGTGCCAGCAGGGCCCCCGGACTAGTCTACAATGAGCAGTTCTTC.

The chain recombines TRBV5-6 with TRBJ1-3, with TRBD1 identical over 7 bases. The length of the CDR3 is 16 residues. CDR1 is SGHDT, CDR2 YYEEEE, per germline. The V and J ends lost 4 bases and 0 bases, in that order; junction bases with no gene match: 7. In DNA form, the CDR3 reads TGTGCCAGCAGCGGCCCGGACAGGAGCTCTGGAAACACCATATATTTT. Its protein product is CASSGPDRSSGNTIYF.

This sequence joins TRBV27 and TRBJ2-7; D not certain. Deletions cut 3 bases from V and 4 bases from J, with 7 bases between. CDR3 length equals 12 residues. Germline values: CDR1 MNHEY, CDR2 SMNVEV (reference sequence). CDR3 bases: TGTGCCAGCAGTTTGTCAGGTTACGAGCAGTACTTC. Its protein product is CASSLSGYEQYF.

This clone has a single count. This chain joins TRBV18 and TRBJ2-1, with unresolved D. V lost 0 bases and J 4 bases, leaving 13 bases between the germline ends. The germline gives CDR1 KGHSH, CDR2 LQKENI. This CDR3 region has 16 residues. DNA of the CDR3: TGTGCCAGCTCACCACCAATAAACAGCCCTTACAATGAGCAGTTCTTC. Protein: CASSPPINSPYNEQFF.

V usage is TRBV7-2 and J usage is TRBJ2-7; 7 bases are a match to TRBD1. The CDR3 has 15 amino acids. V was clipped by 1 base and J by 1 base; unmatched bases: 4. The germline CDR1 and CDR2 sequences are SGHTA and FQGNSA. The CDR3 loop is CASSLGGQTSYEQYF. The CDR3 DNA sequence: TGTGCCAGCAGCTTAGGGGGACAGACGTCCTACGAGCAGTACTTC.

The rearrangement links TRBV4-3 to TRBJ1-3, with 8 bases fitting TRBD1. From germline, CDR1 is LGHNA and CDR2 YSLEER. Trimming at V came to 1 base and at J to 4 bases, leaving 6 bases not matched to a gene. CDR3 length equals 16 residues. CDR3 loop: CASSQVSQGAGNTIYF. CDR3 in DNA: TGCGCCAGCAGCCAAGTATCTCAGGGGGCAGGAAACACCATATATTTT.

V and J are TRBV24-1 and TRBJ2-2, with 7 nucleotides matching TRBD1. This CDR3 has 16 amino acids. J gave up 5 bases and V 1 base, and 6 bases lay outside the gene matches. Germline CDR1 and CDR2: KGHDR and SFDVKD. The CDR3 sequence is CATSDFKGALTGELFF. The CDR3 region has the DNA TGTGCCACCAGTGATTTTAAGGGGGCTTTGACCGGGGAGCTGTTTTTT.

The chain is built from TRBV9 and TRBJ1-3; 9 bases agree with TRBD1. V lost 3 bases to trimming and J lost 4 bases; unmatched junction nucleotides: 5. Germline CDR1 is SGDLS and CDR2 is YYNGEE. The CDR3 contains 15 residues. CDR3 coding DNA: TGTGCCAGCAGCGCCACAGGGGGCACGGGAAACACCATATATTTT. As protein: CASSATGGTGNTIYF.

This chain connects TRBV2 to TRBJ1-5; 7 bases are shared with TRBD1. The length of the CDR3 is 15 residues. The germline CDR1 and CDR2 sequences are SNHLY and FYNNEI. The ends lost 4 bases at V and 2 bases at J; junction bases unmatched: 5. CDR3 sequence (DNA): TGTGCCAGCAGTGCGGACAGGCACGGCAATCAGCCCCAGCATTTT. It specifies CASSADRHGNQPQHF.

The V call is TRBV6-5, the J call TRBJ1-6; 7 bases align to TRBD1. The CDR3 is 13 amino acids. Losses at the gene ends were 8 bases for V and 10 bases for J; bases not matched to a gene: 8. Per germline, CDR1 MNHEY and CDR2 SVGAGI. The CDR3 region is CASHQGVRSPLHF. The CDR3 DNA sequence: TGTGCCAGCCATCAGGGGGTTCGGTCACCCCTCCACTTT.

This chain links TRBV11-3 with TRBJ2-1, with D possibly matching TRBD2 (5 bases). The length of the CDR3 is 14 residues. Germline V gene lookup returns CDR1 SGHNT and CDR2 YENEEA. The V end was cut by 5 bases, the J end by 6 bases, with 14 bases between. The CDR3 is CASSREGLPNEQFF. In DNA form, the CDR3 reads TGTGCCAGCAGCCGCGAGGGCCTCCCCAATGAGCAGTTCTTC.

The rearrangement links TRBV6-5 to TRBJ2-1; TRBD2 is a possible D gene (5 bases). In germline, CDR1 is MNHEY, CDR2 SVGAGI. Trimming took 5 bases from V and 6 from J, leaving 11 bases between them. This CDR3 comprises 13 residues. The CDR3 spells CASSTTRSNEQFF. DNA of the CDR3: TGTGCCAGCAGTACAACTAGGAGCAATGAGCAGTTCTTC.

The chain links TRBV24-1 to TRBJ2-2; no clear D gene. CDR1 and CDR2 from the germline V gene are KGHDR and SFDVKD. V was trimmed by 6 bases and J by 1 base, leaving 5 bases between them. CDR3 length equals 13 residues. The CDR3 region is CATSPRNTGELFF. CDR3 DNA sequence: TGTGCCACCAGTCCCCGGAACACCGGGGAGCTGTTTTTT.

This chain links TRBV12-5 with TRBJ1-1; 7 bases match TRBD1. The length of the CDR3 is 13 residues. In germline, CDR1 is LGHNT, CDR2 FRNRAP. The trim removed 9 bases at V and 7 bases at J, leaving 11 bases unmatched. The CDR3 loop reads CASHSEGGGEAFF. DNA for the CDR3: TGTGCTAGCCATTCGGAAGGGGGCGGTGAAGCTTTCTTT.

The chain couples TRBV24-1 to TRBJ2-1; D gene uncertain. Germline CDR1 and CDR2: KGHDR and SFDVKD. The CDR3 covers 12 residues. With 9 bases removed from V and 6 bases from J, the gap between germline ends came to 11 bases. The CDR3 coding sequence is TGTGCCACCCAGACAAGAAGCAATGAGCAGTTCTTC. Its translation: CATQTRSNEQFF.

The J gene is TRBJ1-2, the V gene TRBV2; TRBD1 agrees at 8 bases. Germline CDR1 reads SNHLY; CDR2 reads FYNNEI. V lost 6 bases and J lost 7; bases outside the gene matches: 4. CDR3 length equals 12 residues. CDR3 in DNA: TGTGCCAGCAGCGGACAGGGCGGTGGCTACACCTTC. This encodes CASSGQGGGYTF.

The chain is built from TRBV27 and TRBJ2-5; 8 nucleotides line up with TRBD1. J lost 5 bases, V lost 8 bases, and 7 bases had no gene match. This CDR3 contains 13 residues. Germline-derived CDR1 and CDR2 are MNHEY and SMNVEV (reference sequence). CDR3 residues: CASRDRGRETQYF. The CDR3 bases are TGTGCCAGCCGCGACAGGGGCCGTGAGACCCAGTACTTC.

This sequence joins TRBV6-5 and TRBJ1-5; possibly TRBD1 for D (5 bases). Between the trimmed V and J ends, which lost 5 bases and 12 bases, there was a span of 20 bases. CDR3 length: 14 residues. The germline CDR1 and CDR2 sequences are MNHEY and SVGAGI. CDR3 bases: TGTGCCAGCAGTAGTCGACAGAATCCCCCGGGCCAGCATTTT. Translated: CASSSRQNPPGQHF.

This clone has a single count. This chain joins TRBV6-4 and TRBJ2-2; D remains unclear. The ends were cut back, 6 bases at V and 10 bases at J, with 18 bases in the middle. The CDR3 extends over 14 amino acids. Germline V gene lookup returns CDR1 MRHNA and CDR2 SNTAGT. The DNA of the CDR3 is TGTGCCAGCAGGCGTCTGGTTGGTGCCCAGGAGCTGTTTTTT. Translation: CASRRLVGAQELFF.

The chain employs TRBV9 and TRBJ1-2; 8 positions match TRBD1. Germline CDR1 is SGDLS and CDR2 is YYNGEE. CDR3 length: 14 residues. V trimming: 3 bases; J trimming: 6 bases; junction bases outside the gene matches: 7. DNA for the CDR3: TGTGCCAGCAGCGGCAGAGCCAGGGGGCATGGCTACACCTTC. Its protein product is CASSGRARGHGYTF.

The rearrangement links TRBV9 to TRBJ2-3, with TRBD2 identical over 8 bases. The CDR3 consists of 16 residues. The germline gives CDR1 SGDLS, CDR2 YYNGEE. V trimming: 0 bases; J trimming: 1 base; junction bases outside the gene matches: 4. This CDR3 reads CASSVATSGGTDTQYF. In DNA, the CDR3 is TGTGCCAGCAGCGTAGCAACTAGCGGAGGCACAGATACGCAGTATTTT. Looking up the rest from reference TRBV9 and TRBJ2-3 gives the full variable domain: DSGVTQTPKHLITATGQRVTLRCSPRSGDLSVYWYQQSLDQGLQFLIQYYNGEERAKGNILERFSAQQFPDLHSELNLSSLELGDSALYFCASSVATSGGTDTQYFGPGTRLTVL.

The gene calls are TRBV14 and TRBJ2-2; possible D gene TRBD1, 8 bases. V was clipped by 4 bases and J by 4 bases, with 13 bases between them. Germline CDR1 SGHDN, CDR2 FVKESK. This CDR3 has 15 residues. CDR3 sequence reads: CASSRYRGGTGELFF. CDR3 DNA sequence: TGTGCCAGCAGCCGATACAGGGGGGGCACCGGGGAGCTGTTTTTT.